A selection of T cell receptor beta chains follows, all from one sample in a study of shared clonotypes between healthy human individuals. The data were produced by immunoSEQ multiplex PCR, yet TCRdb's version contains in-frame clones alone and is incomplete. This table has millions of clones, 93% appearing once. Sequenced input: naive CD4+ T cells from PBMCs. Every receptor here comes from a man between 18 and 29 years old in good health. Some clones in this sample may be carry-over from other donors' samples. Each CDR3 is given with its conserved first and last residue. The D gene is left open where the match is weak. A clone size is listed for some rows: how often the clone was seen (once, few, many), or a class if it is expanded.

cdr3_length	d_call	v_call	clone_size	j_call	cdr3_aa	cdr3_nt
11	NA	TRBV28	NA	TRBJ2-7	CASSPMSEQYF	TGTGCCAGCAGCCCTATGTCGGAGCAGTACTTC
11	NA	TRBV14	NA	TRBJ2-5	CASTPQETQYF	TGTGCCAGCACCCCTCAAGAGACCCAGTACTTC
13	NA	TRBV10-3	NA	TRBJ1-1	CAISVEENTEAFF	TGTGCCATCAGTGTCGAAGAGAACACTGAAGCTTTCTTT
13	NA	TRBV19	NA	TRBJ2-5	CASSIPREETQYF	TGTGCCAGTAGTATTCCCCGAGAAGAGACCCAGTACTTC
14	NA	TRBV5-6	NA	TRBJ1-5	CASSFRGINQPQHF	TGTGCCAGCAGCTTTCGGGGGATCAATCAGCCCCAGCATTTT
14	TRBD1	TRBV2	NA	TRBJ2-3	CASRDQGAFDTQYF	TGTGCCAGCAGGGATCAGGGGGCGTTTGATACGCAGTATTTT
16	NA	TRBV15	NA	TRBJ2-4	CATSRDQRIAKNIQYF	TGTGCCACCAGCAGAGATCAACGGATAGCCAAAAACATTCAGTACTTC
15	NA	TRBV5-1	NA	TRBJ2-3	CASSLMIGGTDTQYF	TGCGCCAGCAGCTTAATGATAGGAGGCACAGATACGCAGTATTTT
15	NA	TRBV10-3	NA	TRBJ2-1	CAISGSGEAYNEQFF	TGTGCCATCTCTGGGTCGGGAGAAGCCTACAATGAGCAGTTCTTC
14	TRBD1	TRBV10-3	NA	TRBJ1-2	CAISSRDSQSGYTF	TGTGCCATCAGTAGTCGGGACAGTCAATCCGGCTACACCTTC
14	NA	TRBV27	once	TRBJ2-3	CASSFRGESGTQYF	TGTGCCAGCAGTTTCAGAGGGGAGAGTGGTACGCAGTATTTT
13	NA	TRBV10-3	NA	TRBJ1-2	CATMSGRGGGYTF	TGTGCCACCATGTCAGGGAGGGGAGGTGGCTACACCTTC
15	NA	TRBV27	NA	TRBJ1-5	CASSLNREGNQPQHF	TGTGCCAGCAGTTTGAACAGGGAGGGCAATCAGCCCCAGCATTTT
16	NA	TRBV5-8	NA	TRBJ2-5	CASSFGRLSYQETQYF	TGTGCCAGCAGCTTTGGGCGGCTTTCATACCAAGAGACCCAGTACTTC
13	NA	TRBV28	once	TRBJ1-1	CASSVVVNTEAFF	TGTGCCAGCAGTGTTGTGGTGAACACTGAAGCTTTCTTT
14	NA	TRBV5-1	once	TRBJ1-2	CASSPGQPGNGYTF	TGCGCCAGCAGCCCGGGGCAACCCGGTAATGGCTACACCTTC
15	TRBD1	TRBV6-6	NA	TRBJ2-1	CASSPGQGDGNEQFF	TGTGCCAGCAGTCCGGGACAGGGGGACGGCAATGAGCAGTTCTTC
16	NA	TRBV28	NA	TRBJ2-7	CASTPPGQGGTYEQYF	TGTGCCAGCACTCCCCCGGGGCAGGGCGGAACCTACGAGCAGTACTTC
15	NA	TRBV6-1	NA	TRBJ2-2	CASCWSTINTGELFF	TGTGCCAGCTGTTGGTCCACGATTAACACCGGGGAGCTGTTTTTT
14	NA	TRBV5-6	NA	TRBJ2-4	CASSLGRVENIQYF	TGTGCCAGCAGCCTCGGCAGGGTTGAAAACATTCAGTACTTC
13	NA	TRBV30	NA	TRBJ2-4	CAWSPGPKNIQYF	TGTGCCTGGAGTCCGGGTCCTAAAAACATTCAGTACTTC
15	TRBD1	TRBV6-5	NA	TRBJ1-1	CASSPLGQGHTEAFF	TGTGCCAGCAGCCCACTGGGACAGGGACACACTGAAGCTTTCTTT
13	TRBD1	TRBV30	NA	TRBJ2-7	CAWDRDSPYEQYF	TGTGCCTGGGACCGGGACAGTCCCTACGAGCAGTACTTC
14	NA	TRBV10-3	NA	TRBJ1-6	CAISEGGNNSPLHF	TGTGCCATCAGTGAAGGGGGGAATAATTCACCCCTCCACTTT
14	TRBD2	TRBV11-2	NA	TRBJ2-7	CASGPAGGSYEQYF	TGTGCCAGCGGTCCTGCGGGAGGATCCTACGAGCAGTACTTC
15	NA	TRBV6-1	NA	TRBJ2-3	CASSDPGAPTDTQYF	TGTGCCAGCAGTGACCCGGGGGCCCCCACAGATACGCAGTATTTT
13	NA	TRBV10-1	few	TRBJ1-1	CASSVPGTAEAFF	TGCGCCAGCAGTGTTCCAGGGACCGCTGAAGCTTTCTTT
11	NA	TRBV10-3	NA	TRBJ2-5	CAISAQETQYF	TGTGCCATCAGTGCACAAGAGACCCAGTACTTC
15	TRBD1	TRBV19	NA	TRBJ2-2	CASSRTGGAAGELFF	TGTGCCAGTAGTAGAACAGGGGGCGCCGCCGGGGAGCTGTTTTTT
15	TRBD2	TRBV30	NA	TRBJ2-3	CAWSRGGREIDTQYF	TGTGCCTGGAGTAGGGGCGGGAGGGAGATAGATACGCAGTATTTT
14	NA	TRBV7-2	NA	TRBJ1-6	CASSIGTSNSPLHF	TGTGCCAGCAGCATAGGCACTTCAAATTCACCCCTCCACTTT
15	NA	TRBV9	NA	TRBJ2-5	CASSVAGGEGETQYF	TGTGCCAGCAGCGTAGCCGGGGGCGAGGGAGAGACCCAGTACTTC
15	TRBD2	TRBV6-5	few	TRBJ2-7	CASSYGGVRSYEQYF	TGTGCCAGCAGTTACGGGGGGGTAAGGTCCTACGAGCAGTACTTC
17	NA	TRBV19	NA	TRBJ1-5	CASSIASRALSNQPQHF	TGTGCCAGTAGTATTGCGAGCAGGGCCCTTAGCAATCAGCCCCAGCATTTT
14	NA	TRBV19	NA	TRBJ2-3	CAISRGTSTDTQYF	TGTGCCATCTCCCGGGGTACGAGCACAGATACGCAGTATTTT
11	NA	TRBV20-1	NA	TRBJ2-7	CSARHAYEQYF	TGCAGTGCTAGACACGCGTACGAGCAGTACTTC
16	NA	TRBV29-1	NA	TRBJ2-6	CSVEGGREAGANVLTF	TGCAGCGTTGAAGGGGGCAGAGAGGCTGGGGCCAACGTCCTGACTTTC
13	TRBD1	TRBV6-5	NA	TRBJ2-7	CASRRTGGNEQYF	TGTGCCAGCAGGCGGACAGGGGGGAACGAGCAGTACTTC
14	TRBD2	TRBV2	NA	TRBJ2-1	CASSTGGGANEQFF	TGTGCCAGCAGTACGGGAGGGGGGGCCAATGAGCAGTTCTTC